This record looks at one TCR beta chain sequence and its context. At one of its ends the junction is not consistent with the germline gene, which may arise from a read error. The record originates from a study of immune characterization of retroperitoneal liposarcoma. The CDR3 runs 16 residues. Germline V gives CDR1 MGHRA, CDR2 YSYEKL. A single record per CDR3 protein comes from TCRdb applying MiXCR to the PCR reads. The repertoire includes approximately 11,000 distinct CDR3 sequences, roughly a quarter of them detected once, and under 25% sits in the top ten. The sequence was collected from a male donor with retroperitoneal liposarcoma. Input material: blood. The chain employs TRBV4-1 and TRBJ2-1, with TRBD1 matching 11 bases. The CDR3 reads CASSQDPGTGGNEQFF. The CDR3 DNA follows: TGTGCCAGCAGCCAAGATCCCGGGACAGGGGGCAATGAGCAGTTCTTC.